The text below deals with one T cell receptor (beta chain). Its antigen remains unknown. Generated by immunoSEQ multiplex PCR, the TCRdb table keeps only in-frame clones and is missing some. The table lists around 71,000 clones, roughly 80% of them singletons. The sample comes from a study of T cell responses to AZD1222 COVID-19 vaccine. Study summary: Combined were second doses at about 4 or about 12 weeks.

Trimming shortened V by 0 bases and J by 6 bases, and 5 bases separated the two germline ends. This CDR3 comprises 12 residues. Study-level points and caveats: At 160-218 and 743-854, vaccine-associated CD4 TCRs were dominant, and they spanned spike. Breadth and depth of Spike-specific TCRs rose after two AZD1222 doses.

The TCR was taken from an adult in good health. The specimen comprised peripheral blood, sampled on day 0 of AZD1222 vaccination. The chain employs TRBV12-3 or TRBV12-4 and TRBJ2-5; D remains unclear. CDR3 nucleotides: TGTGCCAGCAGTTTAGCGCCCCAGACCCAGTACTTC. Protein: CASSLAPQTQYF.